Detailed here is one T cell receptor (beta chain). Its target is not known. TCRdb re-called the 5' RACE reads and shows each CDR3 protein once, DNA omitted. The sample includes 120,000 to 150,000 distinct CDR3 sequences. The CDR3 consists of 12 residues. Germline values: CDR1 SGHTA, CDR2 FQGNSA. This entry belongs to a study of T cells expressing NK-cell markers. Across the whole study: CD3+CD56+NKG2C+, CD3+CD56+NKG2C- and CD3+CD56-NKG2C+ T cells, once sorted, supplied the TCR beta repertoires. Study-level findings and limits: A few donors' CD3+CD56-NKG2C+ cells were dominated by the same clonotypes. 1.0-7.0% of CD8+ T cells in roughly six donors belonged to dominant NKG2C+ clonotypes.

The chain couples TRBV7-2 to TRBJ2-3. This clonotype was sampled from a man between 18 and 35 years old in good health. Specimen: blood T cells: a sorted CD56 or NKG2C T cell subset, CD4+ or CD8+ T cells, or bulk PBMC T cells (not recorded which). CDR3: CATVAGTDTQYF.